Below, 27 T cell receptor beta chains from the same sample are listed, as sequenced in a study of cytomegalovirus exposure and HLA in healthy donors. 13 Jbeta primers and 60 Vbeta primers were used for the PCR. Here immunoSEQ multiplex PCR was the method, and the copy in TCRdb shows in-frame clones only, minus some. The data hold about 130,000 clones, with approximately 68% observed a single time. Sequenced input: PBMCs. These receptors all stem from a man under 40 in good health and CMV-seropositive.

The chain couples TRBV15 to TRBJ2-5; D possibly corresponds to TRBD1 (6 bases). Germline values: CDR1 LNHNV, CDR2 YYDKDF (reference sequence). This CDR3 region has 16 residues. V was pared by 1 base and J by 4 bases, with 16 bases between. This chain's CDR3 is CATSRVAPQGRETQYF. CDR3 nucleotide sequence: TGTGCCACCAGCAGAGTCGCACCCCAGGGGCGAGAGACCCAGTACTTC.

J is TRBJ1-1 and V is TRBV10-3, with a possible D match to TRBD1 (5 bases). Trimming took off 4 bases at V and 0 bases at J, with 27 bases between the two ends. The CDR3 is 20 residues long. The germline V gene has CDR1 ENHRY and CDR2 SYGVKD. The CDR3 here is CAISGGGLYAGPKMNTEAFF. CDR3 coding DNA: TGTGCCATCAGTGGGGGGGGTTTGTACGCAGGGCCAAAGATGAACACTGAAGCTTTCTTT.

The J gene is TRBJ2-4, the V gene TRBV5-1; possible D gene TRBD2, 5 bases. This CDR3 has 19 amino acids. V lost 4 bases to trimming and J lost 8 bases, with 31 bases between them. Germline CDR1 SGHRS, CDR2 YFSETQ. CDR3 sequence reads: CASSPQLGANGPMRDIQYF. The CDR3 bases are TGCGCCAGCAGCCCCCAGTTAGGTGCCAACGGACCTATGAGGGACATTCAGTACTTC.

The V call is TRBV10-1, the J call TRBJ1-2; D call uncertain. Germline V gene lookup returns CDR1 WNHNN and CDR2 SYGVQD (reference sequence). The CDR3 covers 12 residues. V lost 8 bases, J lost 4 bases, and 11 bases lay in between. This CDR3 reads CASLTAGYGYTF. The CDR3 DNA sequence: TGCGCCAGCCTAACAGCGGGCTATGGCTACACCTTC.

The V and J genes are TRBV7-3 and TRBJ2-7, with TRBD2 identical over 7 bases. Germline V gene sequence: CDR1 SGHTA, CDR2 FQGTGA. Unmatched junction bases numbered 8, after V lost 4 bases and J lost 2 bases. This CDR3 has 15 amino acids. The chain's CDR3 is CASSWAGGSTYEQYF. In DNA, the CDR3 is TGTGCCAGCAGCTGGGCCGGGGGGTCTACCTACGAGCAGTACTTC.

The rearrangement uses TRBV30 and TRBJ2-5, with 7 bases lining up with TRBD2. The J call could be wrong; TRBJ2-7 is a better fit for the DNA end. CDR3 length: 14 residues. Germline V gene data show CDR1 as GTSNPN and CDR2 as SVGIG (reference sequence). For the CDR3, the DNA is TGTGCCTGGGAGACCGGGAGGCAGGGTTACGAGCAGTACTTC. Protein: CAWETGRQGYEQYF.

CDR3 sequence: CASSWDRSSYNEQFF. CDR3 nucleotide sequence: TGTGCCAGCAGCTGGGACAGGTCCTCCTACAATGAGCAGTTCTTC. The chain has TRBV11-2 and TRBJ2-1; TRBD1 agrees at 8 bases. This CDR3 is built from 15 residues. Per germline, CDR1 SGHAT and CDR2 FQNNGV. V shed 4 bases, J shed 0 bases, and the junction held 2 bases outside the gene matches.

Comment on this clone: The junction does not match germline at one end; this may be a read error. The chain carries TRBV15 and TRBJ2-7; tentative D call: TRBD1 (6 bases). The length of the CDR3 is 15 residues. Germline loops: CDR1 LNHNV, CDR2 YYDKDF (reference sequence). The CDR3 region has the DNA TGTGCCACCGGCAGTTCCGCCGCCAGGGACAATGAGCAGTACTTC. Protein sequence: CATGSSAARDNEQYF.

The V call is TRBV11-1, the J call TRBJ2-1; 10 positions match TRBD1. From germline, CDR1 is SGHAT and CDR2 FQDESV (reference sequence). J was trimmed by 7 bases and V by 5 bases; bases with no gene match: 5. The CDR3 extends over 14 amino acids. The CDR3 sequence: CASSPGTGANEQFF. CDR3 DNA sequence: TGTGCCAGCAGCCCTGGGACAGGGGCGAATGAGCAGTTCTTC.

In nucleotides, the CDR3 is TGTGCCCGACAACAGGGTAACTATGGCTACACCTTC. This gives the protein CARQQGNYGYTF. The chain links TRBV2 to TRBJ1-2; tentative D call: TRBD1 (6 bases). Germline CDR1 SNHLY, CDR2 FYNNEI. Between the trimmed V and J ends, which lost 11 bases and 1 base, there was a span of 11 bases. The CDR3 sequence is 12 residues long.

The chain links TRBV5-1 to TRBJ2-6; a weak D match, TRBD2 (6 bases). Germline lookup yields CDR1 SGHRS and CDR2 YFSETQ. The V and J ends lost 2 bases and 0 bases respectively, with 18 bases between them. The CDR3 is made up of 19 amino acids. The CDR3 bases are TGCGCCAGCAGCTTCATAACGGGGGAGGTTGCCTCTGGGGCCAACGTCCTGACTTTC. As protein: CASSFITGEVASGANVLTF.

The V and J genes are TRBV4-3 and TRBJ2-5, with TRBD2 matching over 11 bases. Germline V gives CDR1 LGHNA, CDR2 YSLEER. The CDR3 has 21 amino acids. With V trimmed by 1 base and J by 4 bases, 20 bases remained unmatched. The chain's CDR3 is CASSQGPRFSGRAVLGETQYF. The DNA of the CDR3 is TGCGCCAGCAGCCAAGGCCCCCGTTTTAGCGGGAGGGCCGTATTGGGAGAGACCCAGTACTTC.

This clone has just a few counts. This chain joins TRBV19 and TRBJ2-7; possible D gene TRBD1, 6 bases. The length of the CDR3 is 13 residues. Trimming took 5 bases from V and 6 from J, leaving 14 bases between them. Germline V lookup: CDR1 LNHDA, CDR2 SQIVND (reference sequence). The CDR3 spells CASSGSRGSEQYF. The CDR3 nucleotides are TGTGCCAGTAGTGGATCAAGGGGGAGCGAGCAGTACTTC.

Only a few counts were recorded for this clone. CDR3 sequence: CATSRALLGFSTGEQTDTQYF. As DNA, the CDR3 is TGTGCCACCAGCAGAGCTTTGTTAGGGTTTTCTACGGGAGAGCAAACAGATACGCAGTATTTT. The chain is built from TRBV15 and TRBJ2-3; a possible D gene is TRBD2 (6 bases). Germline loops: CDR1 LNHNV, CDR2 YYDKDF (reference sequence). The CDR3 contains 21 residues. V was clipped by 1 base and J by 3 bases, with 29 bases between them.

This chain uses TRBV5-1 with TRBJ2-5, with 12 bases fitting TRBD2. The V gene end was trimmed by 1 base and the J gene end by 5 bases; junction bases not matched to a gene: 6. Germline V lookup: CDR1 SGHRS, CDR2 YFSETQ. CDR3 size: 16 residues. The CDR3 here is CASSLSLAGGQETQYF. In DNA form, the CDR3 reads TGCGCCAGCAGCTTGTCGCTAGCGGGAGGGCAGGAGACCCAGTACTTC.

The gene calls are TRBV7-9 and TRBJ2-3, with a tentative D call TRBD2 (5 bases). Per the germline V gene, CDR1 is SEHNR and CDR2 is FQNEAQ (reference sequence). The CDR3 is 13 residues long. V gave up 5 bases and J gave up 6 bases, with 12 bases separating them. CDR3 sequence: CASSPTRTDTQYF. CDR3 in DNA: TGTGCCAGCAGCCCCACTAGAACGGATACGCAGTATTTT.

The V and J genes are TRBV27 and TRBJ2-5, with 7 bases fitting TRBD2. The CDR3 covers 16 residues. Germline V gene sequence: CDR1 MNHEY, CDR2 SMNVEV (reference sequence). The J segment lost 5 bases and the V segment lost 1 base, leaving 10 bases of the junction unmatched. The CDR3 nucleotides are TGTGCCAGCAGTTTATACCCGGGACTAACTGGCGAGACCCAGTACTTC. It encodes CASSLYPGLTGETQYF.

This clone has only one observation. The rearrangement links TRBV5-1 to TRBJ2-2, with TRBD2 identical over 11 bases. Germline CDR1 SGHRS, CDR2 YFSETQ. Trimming cost V 4 bases and J 1 base; bases outside gene matches: 0. The CDR3 runs to 15 residues. Written as DNA, the CDR3 is TGCGCCAGCAGCGGACTAGCGGGGAACACCGGGGAGCTGTTTTTT. It codes for CASSGLAGNTGELFF. The full variable domain, in which reference TRBV5-1 and TRBJ2-2 provide the parts outside the CDR3, is KAGVTQTPRYLIKTRGQQVTLSCSPISGHRSVSWYQQTPGQGLQFLFEYFSETQRNKGNFPGRFSGRQFSNSRSEMNVSTLELGDSALYLCASSGLAGNTGELFFGEGSRLTVL.

The J gene is TRBJ2-3, the V gene TRBV6-6; D remains ambiguous. V gave up 0 bases and J gave up 1 base, with 5 bases separating them. The CDR3 is 14 amino acids. CDR1 and CDR2 from the germline V gene are MNHNY and SVGAGI (reference sequence). The CDR3 here is CASSYSRGTDTQYF. CDR3 in DNA: TGTGCCAGCAGTTACTCCCGGGGCACAGATACGCAGTATTTT.

The chain carries TRBV19 and TRBJ1-5; 10 nucleotides match TRBD1. The CDR3 length is 16 residues. Germline V gives CDR1 LNHDA, CDR2 SQIVND (reference sequence). The V gene end was trimmed by 3 bases and the J gene end by 5 bases; junction bases not matched to a gene: 7. The chain's CDR3 is CASSIPQTGGDQPQHF. The CDR3 coding sequence is TGTGCCAGTAGTATCCCCCAGACAGGGGGCGATCAGCCCCAGCATTTT.

The CDR3 DNA follows: TGTGCCAGCAGTTTAAGGGGTCCCTCCTACGAGCAGTACTTC. Protein sequence: CASSLRGPSYEQYF. The gene calls are TRBV28 and TRBJ2-7; maybe TRBD1 (5 bases). Germline V gene data show CDR1 as MDHEN and CDR2 as SYDVKM. V was pared by 2 bases and J by 0 bases, with 8 bases between. This CDR3 spans 14 amino acids.

The V gene is TRBV12-5, the J gene TRBJ2-1; 10 bases fit TRBD2. CDR3 length: 17 amino acids. Germline CDR1 LGHNT, CDR2 FRNRAP. Unmatched junction bases numbered 6, after V lost 4 bases and J lost 0 bases. CDR3 in DNA: TGTGCTAGTGGTTCCCCTAGCGGGAGTGACTCCTACAATGAGCAGTTCTTC. It specifies CASGSPSGSDSYNEQFF.

The rearrangement joins TRBV19 to TRBJ2-5; 8 bases are a match to TRBD1. With 3 bases clipped from V and 3 bases from J, the junction kept 12 bases outside the gene matches. Germline V gene sequence: CDR1 LNHDA, CDR2 SQIVND (reference sequence). The CDR3 consists of 17 residues. In DNA, the CDR3 is TGTGCCAGTAGTATTCATCCACAGGGACAGGCAGAAGAGACCCAGTACTTC. Its translation: CASSIHPQGQAEETQYF.

The gene calls are TRBV28 and TRBJ2-7; 8 positions agree with TRBD1. The CDR3 is 16 amino acids. The V gene end was trimmed by 0 bases and the J gene end by 5 bases; junction bases not matched to a gene: 9. Germline loops: CDR1 MDHEN, CDR2 SYDVKM. The CDR3 sequence is CASSLWLGQGANEQYF. Written as DNA, the CDR3 is TGTGCCAGCAGTTTATGGTTGGGCCAGGGGGCAAACGAGCAGTACTTC.

This sequence joins TRBV2 and TRBJ2-2; D is unclear. The CDR3 totals 15 residues. Germline-derived CDR1 and CDR2 are SNHLY and FYNNEI. With 4 bases removed from V and 2 bases from J, the gap between germline ends came to 11 bases. The CDR3 loop reads CASSAASANTGELFF. The CDR3 nucleotides are TGTGCCAGCAGTGCGGCTAGTGCCAACACCGGGGAGCTGTTTTTT.

This chain connects TRBV18 to TRBJ1-1; a possible D gene is TRBD1 (5 bases). V was pared by 1 base and J by 7 bases, with 22 bases between. CDR3 length: 17 residues. The germline V gene encodes CDR1 KGHSH and CDR2 LQKENI. In DNA, the CDR3 is TGTGCCAGCTCACCACTTTCTGGCAGGGTAGCCCCGCGTGAAGCTTTCTTT. Translated, it gives CASSPLSGRVAPREAFF.

The rearrangement joins TRBV7-6 to TRBJ1-4; D remains ambiguous. The CDR3 extends over 14 amino acids. Deletions cut 6 bases from V and 1 base from J, with 9 bases between. From germline, CDR1 is SGHVS and CDR2 FNYEAQ. CDR3 amino acids: CASRSGLTNEKLFF. CDR3 nucleotides: TGTGCCAGCAGATCGGGGTTAACTAATGAAAAACTGTTTTTT.